These 26 T cell receptor beta chains came from one sample sequenced in a study of blood T cell repertoires in COVID-19. The protocol was immunoSEQ multiplex PCR, while the TCRdb copy is restricted to in-frame clones and leaves out a portion. There are some 180,000 clones in the sample; about three quarters occur only once, and roughly 8.6% lies in the top ten. Sequencing was carried out using peripheral blood. These TCRs come from a woman aged 45-65 years with active or convalescent COVID-19.

In this sample, this clone turned up a few times. The V gene is TRBV9, the J gene TRBJ1-1, with 9 bases lining up with TRBD1. The germline V gene encodes CDR1 SGDLS and CDR2 YYNGEE. The CDR3 has 14 amino acids. Trimming removed 3 bases from V and 4 bases from J; junction bases left unmatched: 4. CDR3 nucleotides: TGTGCCAGCAGCGCCTGGACAGGGGTCACTGAAGCTTTCTTT. This gives the protein CASSAWTGVTEAFF.

The chain is built from TRBV19 and TRBJ2-5; 7 bases are a match to TRBD2. This CDR3 is built from 16 residues. V gave up 4 bases and J gave up 4 bases; unmatched junction bases: 12. In germline, CDR1 is LNHDA, CDR2 SQIVND (reference sequence). The CDR3, as DNA: TGTGCCAGTAGTAACCCCGGACTAGAAATCGGAGAGACCCAGTACTTC. Translation: CASSNPGLEIGETQYF.

There are many counts of this clone. This chain links TRBV9 with TRBJ2-1; D not certain. The CDR3 spans 11 residues. Trimming took off 2 bases at V and 7 bases at J, with 4 bases between the two ends. Germline-derived CDR1 and CDR2 are SGDLS and YYNGEE. Here the CDR3 reads CASSVNNEQFF. CDR3 sequence (DNA): TGTGCCAGCAGCGTTAATAATGAGCAGTTCTTC.

This clone was picked up a small number of times. The chain has TRBV11-1 and TRBJ1-2, with 7 positions matching TRBD1. Per the germline V gene, CDR1 is SGHAT and CDR2 is FQDESV (reference sequence). This CDR3 region has 13 residues. The V and J ends lost 5 bases and 8 bases, in that order; junction bases with no gene match: 8. The CDR3 sequence: CASSPTGKVGYTF. The CDR3 nucleotides are TGTGCCAGCAGCCCGACAGGGAAGGTCGGCTACACCTTC.

This clone was detected only once. The J gene is TRBJ1-1, the V gene TRBV29-1; D might be TRBD1 (6 bases). The CDR3 runs to 13 residues. V was shortened by 6 bases and J by 1 base, with 12 bases between the two germline ends. Germline CDR1 and CDR2: SQVTM and ANQGSEA. Here the CDR3 reads CSVARGQNTEAFF. The DNA for the CDR3 is TGCAGCGTCGCCCGGGGACAGAACACTGAAGCTTTCTTT.

The chain links TRBV28 to TRBJ1-2; no firm D call. The CDR3 totals 14 residues. V was pared by 3 bases and J by 2 bases, with 10 bases between. Germline-derived CDR1 and CDR2 are MDHEN and SYDVKM. The CDR3 DNA reads TGTGCCAGCAGTTTCCCCCAACAGAACTATGGCTACACCTTC. Translating it yields CASSFPQQNYGYTF.

Only one count was recorded for this clone. The rearrangement links TRBV6-2 or TRBV6-3 to TRBJ2-7, with D tentatively TRBD2 (6 bases). The germline gives CDR1 MNHEY, CDR2 SVGEGT. Deletions cut 4 bases from V and 6 bases from J, with 22 bases between. The CDR3 totals 16 residues. The CDR3 DNA reads TGTGCCAGCAGTTTTCTCCTAATGACTAGTTCACCCGAGCAGTACTTC. This codes for CASSFLLMTSSPEQYF.

This clone was seen only a few times. This chain joins TRBV7-2 and TRBJ2-1, with 9 bases aligning to TRBD2. Germline values: CDR1 SGHTA, CDR2 FQGNSA. The CDR3 contains 14 residues. J lost 7 bases, V lost 3 bases, and 4 bases had no gene match. The CDR3 DNA reads TGTGCCAGCAGCTTCCGGACTAGCGCTAATGAGCAGTTCTTC. It encodes CASSFRTSANEQFF.

The rearrangement links TRBV19 to TRBJ2-2; D not resolved. The CDR3 has 15 amino acids. The V end was cut by 4 bases, the J end by 0 bases, with 9 bases between. Germline-derived CDR1 and CDR2 are LNHDA and SQIVND (reference sequence). The CDR3: CASSRLASNTGELFF. As DNA, the CDR3 is TGTGCCAGTAGTAGATTAGCCTCGAACACCGGGGAGCTGTTTTTT.

The V and J genes are TRBV21-1 and TRBJ1-5; the table assigns TRBD1, which was not confirmed against the DNA. TRBV21-1 is marked as a pseudogene. The CDR3 has 18 residues. CDR3 residues: CASSKVDRNYYSNQPQHF. The CDR3 region has the DNA TGTGCCAGCAGCAAAGTGGACAGGAACTACTATAGCAATCAGCCCCAGCATTTT.

The chain employs TRBV28 and TRBJ1-4, with 9 bases aligning to TRBD1. Trimming took 6 bases from V and 6 from J; bases not matched to a gene: 11. The V gene's germline CDR1 is MDHEN and CDR2 SYDVKM. This CDR3 has 16 amino acids. The CDR3 region has the DNA TGTGCCAGCAGCGCGCCCTCCGGGACAGGGTATGAAAAACTGTTTTTT. This encodes CASSAPSGTGYEKLFF. Full variable domain (outside the CDR3, taken from reference TRBV28 and TRBJ1-4): DVKVTQSSRYLVKRTGEKVFLECVQDMDHENMFWYRQDPGLGLRLIYFSYDVKMKEKGDIPEGYSVSREKKERFSLILESASTNQTSMYLCASSAPSGTGYEKLFFGSGTQLSVL.

J is TRBJ2-1 and V is TRBV6-2 or TRBV6-3, with no clear D. V was pared by 5 bases and J by 6 bases, with 14 bases between. Germline CDR1 is MNHEY and CDR2 is SVGEGT. This CDR3 is built from 14 residues. CDR3 nucleotide sequence: TGTGCCAGCAGTCAGTCTTCGCCCGTCAATGAGCAGTTCTTC. Amino acid sequence: CASSQSSPVNEQFF.

The chain links TRBV5-3 to TRBJ1-5, with 7 bases that match TRBD1. TRBV5-3 is an open reading frame whose function is uncertain. The junction had 1 base not matched to a gene; V was cut back by 4 bases and J by 0 bases. The CDR3 is 14 amino acids. The CDR3 protein is CARSEGASNQPQHF. In DNA form, the CDR3 reads TGTGCCAGAAGCGAGGGGGCTAGCAATCAGCCCCAGCATTTT.

This clone showed up just a few times. V and J are TRBV6-5 and TRBJ2-2; 7 nucleotides align to TRBD2. The germline CDR1 and CDR2 sequences are MNHEY and SVGAGI. CDR3 size: 16 residues. Losses at the gene ends were 3 bases for V and 4 bases for J; bases not matched to a gene: 8. The CDR3 sequence: CASSYRSGAGTGELFF. CDR3 sequence (DNA): TGTGCCAGCAGTTATAGAAGCGGGGCAGGCACCGGGGAGCTGTTTTTT.

This chain joins TRBV6-2 or TRBV6-3 and TRBJ1-1; maybe TRBD1 (5 bases). The CDR3 covers 16 residues. Germline CDR1 and CDR2: MNHEY and SVGEGT. Between the trimmed V and J ends, which lost 2 bases and 1 base, there was a span of 14 bases. The DNA for the CDR3 is TGTGCCAGCAGTTACGCCCTGACAGTTCAGAACACTGAAGCTTTCTTT. Translating gives CASSYALTVQNTEAFF.

The chain couples TRBV7-2 to TRBJ2-2; TRBD2 matches 11 bases. The germline V gene encodes CDR1 SGHTA and CDR2 FQGNSA. With 6 bases clipped from V and 1 base from J, the junction kept 7 bases outside the gene matches. There are 17 residues in the CDR3. CDR3 protein: CASRNSGRVRNTGELFF. The CDR3 bases are TGTGCCAGCAGGAATAGCGGGAGGGTCCGGAACACCGGGGAGCTGTTTTTT.

The chain carries TRBV7-9 and TRBJ2-3, with 9 nucleotides matching TRBD2. The CDR3 extends over 17 amino acids. V was pared by 4 bases and J by 1 base, with 9 bases of the junction left unmatched. Germline V CDR1 and CDR2: SEHNR, FQNEAQ (reference sequence). In nucleotides, the CDR3 is TGTGCCAGCAGCTCCTGGGGGATAGCGGGGGGCACAGATACGCAGTATTTT. This gives the protein CASSSWGIAGGTDTQYF.

The chain couples TRBV30 to TRBJ1-2; TRBD1 agrees at 7 bases. CDR1 GTSNPN and CDR2 SVGIG come from the germline V gene (reference sequence). The CDR3 has 14 amino acids. Germline trimming cut 0 bases from V and 8 bases from J; bases unmatched to any gene: 9. The CDR3 loop is CAWSVRGGGIGYTF. The CDR3 nucleotides are TGTGCCTGGAGTGTACGAGGGGGCGGAATCGGCTACACCTTC.

This clone was seen a handful of times. The chain is built from TRBV6-2 or TRBV6-3 and TRBJ1-1; tentative D call: TRBD1 (5 bases). V lost 2 bases and J lost 3, with 10 bases in between. The germline V gene encodes CDR1 MNHEY and CDR2 SVGEGT. The CDR3 has 14 amino acids. DNA of the CDR3: TGTGCCAGCAGTTACCCACCGGGGGACACTGAAGCTTTCTTT. It specifies CASSYPPGDTEAFF.

By its share, this clone is medium-sized. V is TRBV5-1 and J is TRBJ1-2, with a possible D match to TRBD1 (5 bases). Looked up from germline, CDR1 is SGHRS and CDR2 is YFSETQ. The CDR3 sequence is 14 residues long. Trimming left V 4 bases short and J 0 bases short, with 10 bases between. CDR3 bases: TGCGCCAGCAGCAAACAGGTCTCTAACTATGGCTACACCTTC. As protein: CASSKQVSNYGYTF. Supplemented by reference TRBV5-1 and TRBJ1-2, the full variable domain reads KAGVTQTPRYLIKTRGQQVTLSCSPISGHRSVSWYQQTPGQGLQFLFEYFSETQRNKGNFPGRFSGRQFSNSRSEMNVSTLELGDSALYLCASSKQVSNYGYTFGSGTRLTVV.

This clone was counted only a few times. The chain recombines TRBV19 with TRBJ2-2, with D possibly matching TRBD1 (6 bases). The V end lost 8 bases, the J end lost 6 bases, and 19 bases lay between the germline ends. This CDR3 is built from 15 residues. Germline CDR1 reads LNHDA; CDR2 reads SQIVND (reference sequence). As DNA, the CDR3 is TGTGCCAGTCGGACCCGCCGGGACACCCCCGGGGAGCTGTTTTTT. Its protein product is CASRTRRDTPGELFF.

The chain recombines TRBV7-3 with TRBJ2-2; 11 bases match TRBD2. This CDR3 has 18 residues. Trimming took 5 bases from V and 6 from J; bases not matched to a gene: 14. CDR1 SGHTA and CDR2 FQGTGA come from the germline V gene. The CDR3 DNA sequence: TGTGCCAGCAGCGCCCACCTTACTAGCGGGAGAGCGGCCGGGGAGCTGTTTTTT. It codes for CASSAHLTSGRAAGELFF.

The chain combines TRBV7-3 with TRBJ2-6, with TRBD1 as a possible D gene (5 bases). V was cut by 7 bases and J by 4 bases, with 20 bases left in between. Germline V gene lookup returns CDR1 SGHTA and CDR2 FQGTGA. CDR3 size: 17 residues. The CDR3 nucleotides are TGTGCCAGCATCGAAGGACAAATACGTCCCGGGGCCAACGTCCTGACTTTC. Translated: CASIEGQIRPGANVLTF.

The CDR3 coding sequence is TGTGCCAGCAGCCTTGAGACAGGGCGAGGTCAGCCCCAGCATTTT. Translation gives CASSLETGRGQPQHF. The chain has TRBV6-5 and TRBJ1-5, with TRBD1 matching 7 bases. The length of the CDR3 is 15 residues. The junction had 11 bases not matched to a gene; V was cut back by 6 bases and J by 6 bases. The germline V gene has CDR1 MNHEY and CDR2 SVGAGI.

V and J are TRBV5-5 and TRBJ1-6; D is perhaps TRBD1 (5 bases). This CDR3 has 17 amino acids. Per the germline V gene, CDR1 is SGHKS and CDR2 is YYEKEE (reference sequence). V was cut by 0 bases and J by 10 bases, with 20 bases left in between. In DNA, the CDR3 is TGTGCCAGCAGCTTGGATCCCACCTCGCAGGGATACTCACCCCTCCACTTT. This encodes CASSLDPTSQGYSPLHF.

The J gene is TRBJ2-7, the V gene TRBV5-1, with D tentatively TRBD2 (6 bases). V shed 2 bases and J shed 7 bases, with 7 bases lying between them. The CDR3 length is 11 residues. Looked up from germline, CDR1 is SGHRS and CDR2 is YFSETQ. For the CDR3, the DNA is TGCGCCAGCAGCTTCGGGGGAGAGCAGTACTTC. Protein sequence: CASSFGGEQYF. The variable domain in full, with the rest retrieved from reference TRBV5-1 and TRBJ2-7, is KAGVTQTPRYLIKTRGQQVTLSCSPISGHRSVSWYQQTPGQGLQFLFEYFSETQRNKGNFPGRFSGRQFSNSRSEMNVSTLELGDSALYLCASSFGGEQYFGPGTRLTVT.